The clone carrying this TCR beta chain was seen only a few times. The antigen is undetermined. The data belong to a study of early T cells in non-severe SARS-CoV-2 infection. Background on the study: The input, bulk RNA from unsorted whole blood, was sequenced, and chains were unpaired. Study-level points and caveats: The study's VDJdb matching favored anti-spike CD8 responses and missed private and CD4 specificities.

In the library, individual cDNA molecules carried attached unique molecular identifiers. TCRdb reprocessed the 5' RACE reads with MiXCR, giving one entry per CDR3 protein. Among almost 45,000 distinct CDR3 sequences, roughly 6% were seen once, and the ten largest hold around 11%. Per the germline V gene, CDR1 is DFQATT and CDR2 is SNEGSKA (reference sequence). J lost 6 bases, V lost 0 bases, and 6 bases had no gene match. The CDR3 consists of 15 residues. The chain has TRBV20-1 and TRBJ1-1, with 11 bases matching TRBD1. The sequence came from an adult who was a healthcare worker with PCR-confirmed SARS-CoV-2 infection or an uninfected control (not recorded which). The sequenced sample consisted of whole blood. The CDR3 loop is CSARDSRTGGSEAFF. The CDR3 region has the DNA TGCAGTGCTAGAGATTCCCGGACAGGGGGCTCTGAAGCTTTCTTT.